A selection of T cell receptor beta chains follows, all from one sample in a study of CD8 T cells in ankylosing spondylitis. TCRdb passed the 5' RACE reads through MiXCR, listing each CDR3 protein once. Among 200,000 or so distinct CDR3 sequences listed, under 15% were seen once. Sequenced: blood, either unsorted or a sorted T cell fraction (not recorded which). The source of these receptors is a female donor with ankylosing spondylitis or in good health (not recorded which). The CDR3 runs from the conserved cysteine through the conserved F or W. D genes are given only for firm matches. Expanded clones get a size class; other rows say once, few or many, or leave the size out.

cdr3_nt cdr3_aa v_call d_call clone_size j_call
TGCAGTGGCACAGGGGCTAGCGGGAGGCTTAACAATGAGCAGTTCTTC CSGTGASGRLNNEQFF TRBV20-1 TRBD2 . TRBJ2-1
TGTGCCAGCAGTTTTGCATTGATGAACACTGAAGCTTTCTTT CASSFALMNTEAFF TRBV7-9 . many TRBJ1-1
TGTGCCAGCAGTTCAAGGACCGGAGGAAAGAAAACCGGGGAGCTGTTTTTT CASSSRTGGKKTGELFF TRBV6-2/TRBV6-3 . many TRBJ2-2
TGTGCCACCAGCCGGCGGCGGAACCAAGAGACCCAGTACTTC CATSRRRNQETQYF TRBV15 . . TRBJ2-5
TGTGCCAGCAGCTTAGATTTAATAGCGGAACCTCACACAGATACGCAGTATTTT CASSLDLIAEPHTDTQYF TRBV7-7 . few TRBJ2-3
TGTGCCAGCAGCTTGAAAGGGTCCACCCAGTACTTC CASSLKGSTQYF TRBV5-6 . many TRBJ2-5
TGTGCCAGCAGCCCGCAGACTAGCGACCAGATGACCCAGTACTTC CASSPQTSDQMTQYF TRBV7-2 TRBD2 few TRBJ2-5
TGTGCCAGCAGCCAAGATCCTAGCGGGATATACAATGAGCAGTTCTTC CASSQDPSGIYNEQFF TRBV3-1 TRBD2 . TRBJ2-1
TGTGCCAGCAGTGGTCAGGGGGGGAATACGCAGTATTTT CASSGQGGNTQYF TRBV5-6 . once TRBJ2-3
TGTGCCAGCAGTTTGATCCTGGTAGCAAACACCGGGGAGCTGTTTTTT CASSLILVANTGELFF TRBV28 . many TRBJ2-2
TGTGCCAGCAGTGGTCTCGTGGGATCCAATCAGCCCCAGCATTTT CASSGLVGSNQPQHF TRBV6-1 . many TRBJ1-5
TGTGCCAGCAGCCTATTGGGACCCCCTAGCTCCTACAATGAGCAGTTCTTC CASSLLGPPSSYNEQFF TRBV14 . many TRBJ2-1
TGCAGTGCTAGACCTGTGACAGGGGCCCACACAGATACGCAGTATTTT CSARPVTGAHTDTQYF TRBV20-1 TRBD1 many TRBJ2-3
TGCGCCAGCAGCTTGGACCCAAACTCCTACGAGCAGTACTTC CASSLDPNSYEQYF TRBV5-1 . many TRBJ2-7
TGTGCCAGCAGCCCCGAGGGAATGGGGGATACGCAGTATTTT CASSPEGMGDTQYF TRBV7-3 . many TRBJ2-3
TGTGCCAGCCAAACGATCAGACAGGGAAGCACCGGGGAGCTGTTTTTT CASQTIRQGSTGELFF TRBV6-1 TRBD1 few TRBJ2-2
TGTGCCAGCAGCTTACATGGTAGCGGAGGACCTAGCTCCTACAATGAGCAGTTCTTC CASSLHGSGGPSSYNEQFF TRBV11-2 . . TRBJ2-1
TGTGCCAGCAGCTTCGTTATGACTAGCGGAGTCCGGGGGGATACGCAGTATTTT CASSFVMTSGVRGDTQYF TRBV5-5 TRBD2 many TRBJ2-3
TGTGCCAGCAGTCCCCTACTAGCGACCCACAATGAGCAGTTCTTC CASSPLLATHNEQFF TRBV12-3/TRBV12-4 TRBD2 many TRBJ2-1
TGTGCCACCAGTGATCCTCCGGGAGGGGATCCTGAGCAGTTCTTC CATSDPPGGDPEQFF TRBV24-1 TRBD2 . TRBJ2-1